This TCR beta chain was identified in a study of cytomegalovirus exposure and HLA in healthy donors. Study-wide results and limits: Solely CMV serostatus was available to characterize immune exposure. Later analysis suggested links between common viral pathogens and several top significant clusters.

Remarks on this clone: Its antigen is not known.

The ends lost 6 bases at V and 7 bases at J; junction bases unmatched: 9. The germline gives CDR1 SNHLY, CDR2 FYNNEI. The CDR3 is made up of 13 amino acids. PCR was performed using 60 Vbeta and 13 Jbeta primers. The repertoire was sequenced with immunoSEQ multiplex PCR; TCRdb's copy has only in-frame clones and lacks some. The sample carries tens of thousands of clones, around 73% recorded once. The source material was PBMCs. This clonotype was obtained from a woman in her 40s in good health and CMV-seronegative. The rearrangement links TRBV2 to TRBJ2-7; 7 bases are shared with TRBD1. The CDR3 is CASSPGQRPEQYF. For the CDR3, the DNA is TGTGCCAGCAGCCCGGGACAGCGGCCGGAGCAGTACTTC.